This TCR beta chain was obtained from a study of tumor-infiltrating lymphocytes in primary liver carcinoma. Study-wide findings and caveats: The 250 largest clones made up significantly more of tumor than blood repertoires (p = 0.039). In tumor-adjacent and tumor-blood pairs, overlap was lower than in tumor region pairs.

Starting material for RNA and DNA co-extraction consisted of roughly 19-31 mg of unsorted bulk tissue. Per germline, CDR1 SQVTM and CDR2 ANQGSEA. V shed 6 bases and J shed 2 bases, with 14 bases lying between them. This CDR3 has 13 amino acids. Note on this clonotype: Its antigen is as yet unknown.

A primer matching the constant region was used to make TCR beta cDNA from approximately 520 ng of total RNA. Construction of TCR beta libraries relied on three successive nested multiplex PCR rounds employing slightly modified ARM-PCR. Forward primers for TRBV1-TRBV30 and a C-beta reverse primer served the first two PCR rounds, at roughly 10 cycles each. MiXCR was run by TCRdb on the multiplex PCR reads, yielding one entry per CDR3 protein. The sample carries fewer than 75,000 distinct CDR3 sequences, less than 85% recorded once. Sequenced sample: liver tumor tissue from sampling region 2. The sample's subset: tumor region T2, inferior pole. The chain recombines TRBV29-1 with TRBJ2-7; TRBD1 might be the D (5 bases). The origin of this receptor is a man aged 35 to 55 with primary liver carcinoma and hepatitis B virus infection. The CDR3 sequence is CSVNLQVTYEQYF. The DNA for the CDR3 is TGCAGCGTGAACTTACAGGTCACCTACGAGCAGTACTTC.